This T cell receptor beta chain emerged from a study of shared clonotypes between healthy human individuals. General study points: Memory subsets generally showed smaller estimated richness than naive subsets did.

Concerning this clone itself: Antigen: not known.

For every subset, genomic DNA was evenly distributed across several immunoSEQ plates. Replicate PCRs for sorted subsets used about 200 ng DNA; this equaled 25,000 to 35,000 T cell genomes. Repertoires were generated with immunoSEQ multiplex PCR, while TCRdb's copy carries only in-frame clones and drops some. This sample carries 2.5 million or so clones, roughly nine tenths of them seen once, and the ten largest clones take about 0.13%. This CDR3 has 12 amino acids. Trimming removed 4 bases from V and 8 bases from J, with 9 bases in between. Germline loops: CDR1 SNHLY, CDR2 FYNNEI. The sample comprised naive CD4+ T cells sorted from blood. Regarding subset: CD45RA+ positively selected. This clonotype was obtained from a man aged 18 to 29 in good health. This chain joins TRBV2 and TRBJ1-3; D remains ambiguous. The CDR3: CASSGFTDTIYF. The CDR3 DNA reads TGTGCCAGCAGTGGATTTACGGACACCATATATTTT.